These 2 T cell receptor beta chains originate from one sample sequenced in a study of sequential checkpoint blockade in melanoma. Documented treatment: randomized to nivolumab then ipilimumab (arm A) or the reverse (arm B). The protocol was immunoSEQ multiplex PCR, while the TCRdb copy is restricted to in-frame clones and leaves out a portion. The sample consists of some 8,800 clones, around 23% of them appearing once. Sequences were derived from tumor tissue (inferred from file names), sampled from a patient given nivolumab and ipilimumab in sequence. All receptors derive from a human donor with melanoma.

This chain connects TRBV5-1 to TRBJ1-5; TRBD1 matches 7 bases. Germline CDR1 is SGHRS and CDR2 is YFSETQ. The CDR3 contains 15 residues. The V gene end was trimmed by 0 bases and the J gene end by 3 bases; junction bases not matched to a gene: 3. The CDR3 region is CASSLGDSANQPQHF. CDR3 bases: TGCGCCAGCAGCTTGGGGGACAGTGCCAATCAGCCCCAGCATTTT.

The sample holds a few counts of this clone. V gene TRBV19 combines with J gene TRBJ1-6; D possibly corresponds to TRBD1 (6 bases). The V end was cut by 7 bases, the J end by 10 bases, with 11 bases between. The CDR3 contains 12 residues. CDR1 is LNHDA and CDR2 is SQIVND in the germline V gene (reference sequence). The CDR3: CASTGGSSPLHF. The CDR3 DNA sequence: TGTGCCAGTACCGGGGGCTCATCACCCCTCCACTTT.